The sequence of this TCR beta chain was determined in a study of blood T cell repertoires in COVID-19. Study-level information: There were acute and convalescent COVID-19 samples, and they came from the United States, Italy and Spain. In each case, the material was cDNA or gDNA derived from T cells, B-cell-depleted T cells, or PBMCs.

As handled by the study authors: Quantification of nucleated cells was approximated via reference gene primer amplification. TCRdb keeps only in-frame clones here, not all; method: immunoSEQ multiplex PCR. V and J calls plus clone size are reproduced from that table; the DNA served to infer D and trimming. The repertoire holds fewer than 65,000 clones, with approximately 90% as singletons. The Seattle site enrolled patients during active infection and followed them longitudinally. This CDR3 is 16 amino acids long. V dropped 1 base and J dropped 6; count of bases not matched to a gene: 7. Looked up from germline, CDR1 is KGHSH and CDR2 is LQKENI.

This clonotype originated in a woman aged 55-70 years with COVID-19, enrolled during active disease. The sequenced material came from peripheral blood. This chain connects TRBV18 to TRBJ2-1, with 9 bases identical to TRBD2. This CDR3 reads CASSPRTSAGSNEQFF. The CDR3 DNA sequence: TGTGCCAGCTCACCACGGACTAGCGCGGGATCCAATGAGCAGTTCTTC.